The next 27 T cell receptor beta chains were all read from a single sample in a study of cytomegalovirus exposure and HLA in healthy donors. PCR used 60 Vbeta primers and 13 Jbeta primers. Only in-frame clones appear in the TCRdb table, and some are missing; sequencing was by immunoSEQ multiplex PCR. This sample has about 90,000 clones, with roughly two thirds found just once. The sequencing input was PBMCs. The receptors were gathered from a woman in her fifties or sixties in good health and CMV-seropositive.

The chain links TRBV7-8 to TRBJ1-5; tentatively, D is TRBD1 (5 bases). Germline V CDR1 and CDR2: SGHVS, FQNEAQ. V was trimmed by 5 bases and J by 2 bases, leaving 13 bases between them. The CDR3 loop spans 15 amino acids. CDR3 sequence (DNA): TGTGCCAGCAGCCCGAAAACAGGAGGCAATCAGCCCCAGCATTTT. This encodes CASSPKTGGNQPQHF. The whole variable domain, filled in from reference TRBV7-8 and TRBJ1-5, reads GAGVSQSPRYKVAKRGQDVALRCDPISGHVSLFWYQQALGQGPEFLTYFQNEAQLDKSGLPSDRFFAERPEGSVSTLKIQRTQQEDSAVYLCASSPKTGGNQPQHFGDGTRLSIL.

This clone occurred once. The chain recombines TRBV7-2 with TRBJ1-2; D is uncertain. The ends were cut back, 0 bases at V and 4 bases at J, with 15 bases in the middle. CDR1 is SGHTA, CDR2 FQGNSA, per germline. The CDR3 is 16 residues long. This CDR3 is CASSLAAGPAGYGYTF. The CDR3 DNA reads TGTGCCAGCAGCTTAGCCGCCGGTCCCGCCGGCTATGGCTACACCTTC.

The V gene is TRBV25-1, the J gene TRBJ2-5, with TRBD2 matching 9 bases. The CDR3 is 15 residues long. With 0 bases clipped from V and 2 bases from J, the junction kept 1 base outside the gene matches. Germline V CDR1 and CDR2: MGHDK, SYGVNS. CDR3 protein: CASSEYLAGQETQYF. CDR3 DNA sequence: TGTGCCAGCAGTGAATACCTAGCGGGACAAGAGACCCAGTACTTC.

The V gene is TRBV10-1, the J gene TRBJ2-3, with 8 bases aligning to TRBD1. The CDR3 is 16 residues long. CDR1 is WNHNN, CDR2 SYGVQD, per germline (reference sequence). The junction had 12 bases not matched to a gene; V was cut back by 4 bases and J by 6 bases. This CDR3 reads CASSGSRDRGADTQYF. CDR3 nucleotide sequence: TGCGCCAGCAGTGGATCCCGAGACAGGGGCGCTGATACGCAGTATTTT.

The chain recombines TRBV18 with TRBJ2-7; 9 nucleotides agree with TRBD1. V was clipped by 5 bases and J by 7 bases; unmatched bases: 9. Germline CDR1 reads KGHSH; CDR2 reads LQKENI. The CDR3 consists of 14 residues. The CDR3 bases are TGTGCCAGCTCATCGACAGGGGGAGCGTGGGAGCAGTACTTC. Its protein is CASSSTGGAWEQYF. The whole variable domain, remainder taken from reference TRBV18 and TRBJ2-7, is NAGVMQNPRHLVRRRGQEARLRCSPMKGHSHVYWYRQLPEEGLKFMVYLQKENIIDESGMPKERFSAEFPKEGPSILRIQQVVRGDSAAYFCASSSTGGAWEQYFGPGTRLTVT.

The V gene is TRBV11-2, the J gene TRBJ2-3, with D possibly matching TRBD1 (6 bases). V was clipped by 2 bases and J by 2 bases, with 14 bases between them. There are 16 residues in the CDR3. Germline values: CDR1 SGHAT, CDR2 FQNNGV. The CDR3 here is CASSLRGGGNTDTQYF. In DNA, the CDR3 is TGTGCCAGCAGCTTACGAGGGGGTGGGAACACAGATACGCAGTATTTT.

This chain connects TRBV28 to TRBJ2-7, with D perhaps TRBD2 (6 bases). Germline-derived CDR1 and CDR2 are MDHEN and SYDVKM. This CDR3 has 15 amino acids. V was clipped by 2 bases and J by 1 base, with 12 bases between them. Written as DNA, the CDR3 is TGTGCCAGCAGTTTACCCGGGAGAGGGTCCTACGAGCAGTACTTC. It yields the protein CASSLPGRGSYEQYF.

Only a few counts were recorded for this clone. The genes are TRBV5-4 and TRBJ1-3; no clear D gene. Trimming removed 6 bases from V and 2 bases from J, with 12 bases in between. The CDR3 has 14 amino acids. Germline assignment: CDR1 SGHNT and CDR2 YYREEE (reference sequence). CDR3 in amino acids: CASKIGGAGNTIYF. CDR3 coding DNA: TGTGCCAGCAAGATCGGAGGAGCTGGAAACACCATATATTTT.

This chain connects TRBV6-1 to TRBJ2-2; perhaps TRBD2 as D (5 bases). This CDR3 spans 15 amino acids. V was pared by 0 bases and J by 5 bases, with 10 bases between. In germline, CDR1 is MNHNS, CDR2 SASEGT. The CDR3 here is CASSEAGDVTGELFF. CDR3 DNA: TGTGCCAGCAGTGAAGCGGGAGACGTTACCGGGGAGCTGTTTTTT.

The chain is built from TRBV15 and TRBJ2-1; D is perhaps TRBD1 (5 bases). V dropped 3 bases and J dropped 0 bases, with 6 bases sitting between them. This CDR3 comprises 14 residues. Germline CDR1 and CDR2: LNHNV and YYDKDF (reference sequence). The CDR3 DNA sequence: TGTGCCACCAGCAGGACAGTCTCCTACAATGAGCAGTTCTTC. Protein sequence: CATSRTVSYNEQFF.

J is TRBJ2-7 and V is TRBV18, with 9 bases fitting TRBD1. CDR3 size: 15 residues. CDR1 KGHSH and CDR2 LQKENI come from the germline V gene. V trimming: 4 bases; J trimming: 0 bases; junction bases outside the gene matches: 4. The CDR3 is CASSLGQGISYEQYF. CDR3 DNA: TGTGCCAGCTCACTGGGACAGGGAATCTCCTACGAGCAGTACTTC.

The V call is TRBV7-9, the J call TRBJ1-2; D gene unclear. CDR3 length equals 11 residues. The germline gives CDR1 SEHNR, CDR2 FQNEAQ (reference sequence). The CDR3 is CSSSEDYGYTF. The CDR3 coding sequence is TGTTCCTCCTCTGAGGACTATGGCTACACCTTC.

The genes are TRBV27 and TRBJ2-3; 11 nucleotides align to TRBD2. Germline values: CDR1 MNHEY, CDR2 SMNVEV (reference sequence). The CDR3 runs to 17 residues. V was clipped by 7 bases and J by 1 base; unmatched bases: 10. For the CDR3, the DNA is TGTGCCAGCACCTTGGGAACTAGCGGGAGCCGCACAGATACGCAGTATTTT. Its protein is CASTLGTSGSRTDTQYF.

This chain links TRBV4-1 with TRBJ2-4; TRBD2 aligns across 8 bases. This CDR3 contains 17 residues. Trimming took 0 bases from V and 5 from J; bases not matched to a gene: 9. Germline CDR1 MGHRA, CDR2 YSYEKL. CDR3: CASSQDGGGKRQNIQYF. The CDR3 nucleotides are TGCGCCAGCAGCCAAGACGGGGGGGGTAAACGCCAAAACATTCAGTACTTC.

Written as DNA, the CDR3 is TGTGCCAGCAGCTCAACAGGGGGCGGCACCGGGGAGCTGTTTTTT. It translates to CASSSTGGGTGELFF. This chain joins TRBV11-2 and TRBJ2-2; 9 nucleotides line up with TRBD1. The CDR3 consists of 15 residues. After removal of 4 bases from V and 4 bases from J, the junction contained 4 bases not matched to a gene. Germline V CDR1 and CDR2: SGHAT, FQNNGV. Complete variable domain (other parts from reference TRBV11-2 and TRBJ2-2): EAGVAQSPRYKIIEKRQSVAFWCNPISGHATLYWYQQILGQGPKLLIQFQNNGVVDDSQLPKDRFSAERLKGVDSTLKIQPAKLEDSAVYLCASSSTGGGTGELFFGEGSRLTVL.

The chain is built from TRBV14 and TRBJ2-1; 9 bases line up with TRBD1. The CDR3 covers 16 residues. Germline CDR1 is SGHDN and CDR2 is FVKESK. J was trimmed by 8 bases and V by 4 bases; bases with no gene match: 12. The CDR3 spells CASSRGGQGFLHEQFF. CDR3 coding DNA: TGTGCCAGCAGCCGGGGGGGACAGGGCTTCCTACATGAGCAGTTCTTC.

This clone was found a few times. The rearrangement joins TRBV2 to TRBJ2-5; 8 nucleotides agree with TRBD2. Per germline, CDR1 SNHLY and CDR2 FYNNEI. Losses at the gene ends were 7 bases for V and 5 bases for J; bases not matched to a gene: 6. This CDR3 spans 13 amino acids. In DNA, the CDR3 is TGTGCCAGCATTCGCGGGAGGACCGAGACCCAGTACTTC. Translating gives CASIRGRTETQYF.

The chain employs TRBV9 and TRBJ2-1; D is undetermined. V was shortened by 4 bases and J by 0 bases, with 11 bases between the two germline ends. Germline values: CDR1 SGDLS, CDR2 YYNGEE. This CDR3 comprises 15 residues. In DNA form, the CDR3 reads TGTGCCAGCAGCCAAGACCGGAGCTCCTACAATGAGCAGTTCTTC. Encoded protein: CASSQDRSSYNEQFF. Supplemented by reference TRBV9 and TRBJ2-1, the full variable domain reads DSGVTQTPKHLITATGQRVTLRCSPRSGDLSVYWYQQSLDQGLQFLIQYYNGEERAKGNILERFSAQQFPDLHSELNLSSLELGDSALYFCASSQDRSSYNEQFFGPGTRLTVL.

The chain joins TRBV30 to TRBJ1-1, with D perhaps TRBD1 (6 bases). V lost 8 bases, J lost 3 bases, and 16 bases lay in between. The CDR3 covers 13 residues. CDR1 and CDR2 (germline): GTSNPN, SVGIG (reference sequence). CDR3 amino acids: CAGGQLRHTEAFF. CDR3 sequence (DNA): TGTGCCGGAGGACAGCTTAGGCACACTGAAGCTTTCTTT.

J is TRBJ2-2 and V is TRBV14; no clear D gene. Trimming pared 3 bases from V and 5 bases from J, leaving 7 bases between. This CDR3 has 13 amino acids. Looked up from germline, CDR1 is SGHDN and CDR2 is FVKESK. CDR3 in DNA: TGTGCCAGCAGCCACAAGCGTACCGGGGAGCTGTTTTTT. Residues: CASSHKRTGELFF.

This clone showed up just a few times. V and J are TRBV5-4 and TRBJ2-3; TRBD2 aligns across 12 bases. This CDR3 region has 17 residues. The germline gives CDR1 SGHNT, CDR2 YYREEE (reference sequence). The V segment lost 4 bases and the J segment 3 bases; nucleotides outside the gene matches: 9. CDR3 protein: CASSRRTSGIGTDTQYF. CDR3 bases: TGTGCCAGCAGCAGGAGGACTAGCGGGATAGGGACAGATACGCAGTATTTT.

This clone is a singleton in its sample. V is TRBV5-1 and J is TRBJ2-5; 8 bases agree with TRBD1. The CDR3 loop spans 14 amino acids. CDR1 and CDR2 from the germline V gene are SGHRS and YFSETQ. V trimming: 1 base; J trimming: 4 bases; junction bases outside the gene matches: 3. The CDR3 here is CASSLSGTGETQYF. CDR3 nucleotide sequence: TGCGCCAGCAGCTTGTCCGGGACAGGAGAGACCCAGTACTTC.

The V gene is TRBV19, the J gene TRBJ2-5, with D possibly TRBD2 on 7 matching bases. V shed 7 bases and J shed 5 bases, with 20 bases lying between them. Germline-derived CDR1 and CDR2 are LNHDA and SQIVND (reference sequence). The CDR3 totals 15 residues. The CDR3 bases are TGTGCCAGTACCCAGGGGCGGGAGCCCTGGGAGACCCAGTACTTC. Amino acid sequence: CASTQGREPWETQYF.

Only a few counts were recorded for this clone. V is TRBV10-3 and J is TRBJ2-2; D is unclear. This CDR3 has 14 amino acids. Deletions cut 0 bases from V and 7 bases from J, with 9 bases between. CDR1 is ENHRY and CDR2 is SYGVKD in the germline V gene. CDR3 sequence: CAISESTRGGELFF. The CDR3, as DNA: TGTGCCATCAGTGAGTCGACTCGAGGCGGGGAGCTGTTTTTT.

This clone appeared once. The gene calls are TRBV7-6 and TRBJ2-7; D unresolved. Germline CDR1 is SGHVS and CDR2 is FNYEAQ. Trimming stripped 2 bases from V and 3 bases from J, with 5 bases between. The CDR3 length is 12 residues. The CDR3 region is CASSLNYYEQYF. In nucleotides, the CDR3 is TGTGCCAGCAGCTTAAACTACTACGAGCAGTACTTC.

The genes are TRBV2 and TRBJ2-3; 9 nucleotides match TRBD1. Germline lookup yields CDR1 SNHLY and CDR2 FYNNEI. This CDR3 region has 15 residues. V was pared by 5 bases and J by 8 bases, with 11 bases of the junction left unmatched. CDR3 nucleotide sequence: TGTGCCAGCAGTCCCGGGACAGGGAAAATGAGTACGCAGTATTTT. Translation: CASSPGTGKMSTQYF.

This clone has only a few counts. The J gene is TRBJ2-7, the V gene TRBV9; 7 bases agree with TRBD2. The V gene end was trimmed by 0 bases and the J gene end by 7 bases; junction bases not matched to a gene: 10. CDR3 length equals 15 residues. The V gene's germline CDR1 is SGDLS and CDR2 YYNGEE. The CDR3 sequence is CASSVGGGSLVEQYF. The CDR3 DNA sequence: TGTGCCAGCAGCGTAGGTGGCGGGAGTTTGGTGGAGCAGTACTTC.